This T cell receptor beta chain was sequenced for a study of OX40 agonist ivuxolimab in advanced cancers. Study-wide results and limits: Clones of CD4+ and CD8+ blood T cells grew by week 6 at doses of 0.1 to 3.0 mg/kg.

Sequenced by immunoSEQ multiplex PCR; TCRdb stores in-frame clones only, minus some. The table lists 70,000 to 85,000 clones, more than 85% of them singletons, with approximately 0.93% in the top ten. This CDR3 is 17 amino acids long. Trimming removed 0 bases at V and 1 base at J, with 15 bases between. Germline V gene data show CDR1 as SGDLS and CDR2 as YYNGEE. As regards this clone: Its antigen is unknown.

The chain links TRBV9 to TRBJ2-3; the D gene is possibly TRBD2 (5 bases). This sequence originates from an adult with an advanced solid tumor such as melanoma, head and neck, liver or kidney cancer. This material consisted of CD4+ or CD8+ T cells sorted from blood, taken in a trial of the OX40 agonist ivuxolimab. CDR3 sequence: CASSVASPLRGTDTQYF. The CDR3, as DNA: TGTGCCAGCAGCGTAGCTTCACCCCTGAGGGGCACAGATACGCAGTATTTT.